This TCR beta chain was identified during a study of T cells expressing NK-cell markers. Generation of TCR beta cDNA was performed by 5'RACE template switching incorporating UMIs. TCRdb re-called the 5' RACE reads and gives one entry per CDR3 protein, without DNA. Listed are 500,000 or so distinct CDR3 sequences; 3% to 4.5% falls within the top ten. Germline V gene lookup returns CDR1 DFQATT and CDR2 SNEGSKA (reference sequence). The CDR3 length is 17 residues. The specimen sequenced was blood T cells: a sorted CD56 or NKG2C T cell subset, CD4+ or CD8+ T cells, or bulk PBMC T cells (not recorded which). The origin of this receptor is a man aged 18 to 30 in good health. This chain uses TRBV20-1 with TRBJ2-3; there is no DNA to check the TCRdb D call of TRBD1. The CDR3 spells CSARDPQAGPRTDTQYF.